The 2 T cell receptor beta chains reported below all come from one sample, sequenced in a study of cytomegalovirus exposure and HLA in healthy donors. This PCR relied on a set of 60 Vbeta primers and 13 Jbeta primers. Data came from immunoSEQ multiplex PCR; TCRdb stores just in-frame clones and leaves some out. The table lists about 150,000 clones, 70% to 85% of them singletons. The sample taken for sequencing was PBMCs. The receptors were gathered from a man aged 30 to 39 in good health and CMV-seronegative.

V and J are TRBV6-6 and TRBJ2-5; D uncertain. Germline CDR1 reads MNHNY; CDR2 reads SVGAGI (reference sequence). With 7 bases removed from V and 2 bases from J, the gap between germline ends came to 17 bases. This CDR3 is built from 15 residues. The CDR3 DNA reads TGTGCCAGCACCTCGAGGTCGCAATTTCAAGAGACCCAGTACTTC. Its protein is CASTSRSQFQETQYF.

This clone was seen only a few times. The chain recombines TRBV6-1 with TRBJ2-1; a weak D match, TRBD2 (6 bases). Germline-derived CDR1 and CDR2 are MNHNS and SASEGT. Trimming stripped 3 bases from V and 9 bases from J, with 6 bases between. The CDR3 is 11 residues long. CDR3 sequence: CASSEGGEQFF. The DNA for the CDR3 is TGTGCCAGCAGTGAGGGGGGTGAGCAGTTCTTC.